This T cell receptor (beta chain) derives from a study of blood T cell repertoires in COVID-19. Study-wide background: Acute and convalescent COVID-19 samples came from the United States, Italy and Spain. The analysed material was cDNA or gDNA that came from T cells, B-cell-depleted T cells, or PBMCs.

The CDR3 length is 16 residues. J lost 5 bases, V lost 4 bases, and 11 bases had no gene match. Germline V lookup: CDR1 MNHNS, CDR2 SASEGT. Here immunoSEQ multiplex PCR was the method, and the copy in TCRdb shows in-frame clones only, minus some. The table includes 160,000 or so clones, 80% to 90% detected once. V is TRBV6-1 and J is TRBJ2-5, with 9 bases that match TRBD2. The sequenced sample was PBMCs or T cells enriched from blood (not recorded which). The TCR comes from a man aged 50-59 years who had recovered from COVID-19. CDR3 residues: CASSAGGLAGRETQYF. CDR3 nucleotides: TGTGCCAGCAGTGCAGGGGGGCTAGCGGGGCGTGAGACCCAGTACTTC.